This T cell receptor beta chain is drawn from a study of T-cell memory formation after mild COVID-19. Study observations and caveats: Whereas later expanders leaned CD4+, clones contracting day 15 to 85 showed a balanced CD4/CD8 makeup. Whether second-wave clones peaking at day 37 were SARS-CoV-2 specific went unconfirmed. Clones that contracted clustered mainly in CM and EM if CD4+ and in EMRA if CD8+.

As to this clonotype: The antigen is not known.

Trimming shortened V by 0 bases and J by 4 bases, and 12 bases separated the two germline ends. Germline CDR1 MGHRA, CDR2 YSYEKL. This CDR3 comprises 15 residues. Constant-segment primers were used for 5'RACE, and the resulting TCR alpha and TCR beta cDNA libraries carried sample barcodes and UMIs. TCRdb recomputed calls from the 5' RACE reads with MiXCR, one row per CDR3 protein. Among hundreds of thousands of distinct CDR3 sequences listed, about 20% were seen once. The TCR originated in an adult woman who had mild COVID-19 (a few samples of this study predate the infection). Cell type and time point are not known. The chain carries TRBV4-1 and TRBJ1-1; D is ambiguous. Sequencing used PBMCs or a T cell subset sorted from them (not recorded which). CDR3 in amino acids: CASSQDRTGITEAFF. As DNA, the CDR3 is TGCGCCAGCAGCCAAGATCGAACGGGGATCACTGAAGCTTTCTTT.